This T cell receptor (beta chain) originates from a study of blood T cell repertoires in COVID-19. Measured with immunoSEQ multiplex PCR; TCRdb has only the in-frame clones, and not every one. The data show 250,000 to 350,000 clones, around nine tenths seen once. Germline V gives CDR1 MNHEY, CDR2 SVGAGI. Losses at the gene ends were 4 bases for V and 5 bases for J; bases not matched to a gene: 8. The CDR3 runs 14 residues. The chain uses TRBV6-5 and TRBJ2-7, with 7 positions matching TRBD1. The sequence came from a woman in her 70s with COVID-19, enrolled during active disease. The sample taken for sequencing was peripheral blood. The CDR3 DNA is TGTGCCAGCAGTTTCAGACAGGGCGTAGACGAGCAGTACTTC. Amino acids: CASSFRQGVDEQYF.